This T cell receptor (beta chain) is drawn from a study of tumor and adjacent non-tumor tissue in lung cancer (dated by TCRdb to 2017 to 2018). Broadly, across the study: The cohort included under 15 adenocarcinoma, 2 squamous cell carcinoma and 1 small cell lung cancer patients. The approximately 15 patients were aged about 31 to 85 years, included roughly ten men and 5 women, and had TNM stage I to III disease. Sequencing generated a total of some 130 million productive TCRbeta reads, averaging roughly 3.9 million reads per sample. The study compared bulk TCRbeta repertoires between lung tumor tissue and matched distant non-tumor lung tissue from over 12 lung cancer patients. For each patient, one tumor sample and one normal lung sample were taken, giving roughly 30 paired specimens that underwent TCRbeta CDR3 sequencing. Here is what the overall study found, with its caveats: The top 100 clones made up a significantly larger cumulative share of the repertoire in normal lung than in tumor tissue. TCR diversity (inverse Simpson) was significantly higher in tumor than in normal lung tissue (431.37 vs 166.20, P = 0.0075, Mann-Whitney U test). Only approximately 16 patients were included in the cohort, and the need for larger samples and more detailed clinical data was noted by the authors. Significantly higher TCR diversity was found in younger patients, and higher tumor TCR diversity was associated with shorter overall and disease-free survival. Neither the sequencing platform nor unique molecular identifiers are named or mentioned anywhere in the methods. Peripheral blood was not sequenced, so blood TCRbeta repertoires in these lung cancer patients were not examined.

Receptors were amplified or captured by multiplex PCR. TCRdb names Illumina HiSeq 2500 as the instrument used. TCRbeta libraries were constructed through three rounds of nested PCR with primers (Table S4) according to protocols adapted from ARM-PCR. Before sequencing, PCR products of 200-500 bp were cut from the gel and purified using the QIAquick gel extraction kit. Regarding the original processing steps: Reads were cleaned with Trimmomatic, merged with FLASH into complete CDR3 sequences, and assigned to V(D)J germline segments with MiTCR. Clonal diversity was calculated as the inverse Simpson's index using VDJtools. In-frame sequences without a premature stop codon were defined as productive reads. Using fastp at Q25 and MiXCR, TCRdb reprocessed the public reads and kept productive beta chains. Rows with one shared CDR3 protein collapse into an entry with the most common genes and DNA. In this record, the V and J calls reflect TCRdb's handling and not the investigators' own analysis. Across this sample there are around 76,000 distinct CDR3 sequences, with 76% seen only once. The ten biggest clones cover around 43% of the sample.

Notes on this clonotype: Its binding antigen is unknown. A much bigger clone sits one base away, suggesting this may be a read error.

The germline V gene sets CDR1 to MNHNS and CDR2 to SASEGT. The CDR3 goes from the cysteine to the phenylalanine over 11 residues. Of all the DNA, just the CDR3 is kept, 33 bases in frame from base 1. RNA was extracted from bulk unsorted tissue and checked for quality with a NanoDrop ND-1000 and an Agilent 2100. For the normal lung samples, distant non-tumor tissue was collected more than 3 cm away from the tumor edge. All donors had newly diagnosed lung cancer, had not received prior chemotherapy, and were admitted for thoracic surgery in China between August and November 2014. The study excluded patients who had received radiotherapy or chemotherapy before or who had another cancer at the same time. Surgical tissue pieces of roughly 1-2.2 cm3 were preserved in RNAlater solution and were kept at -80 degrees C until use.

The sample comprised distant non-tumor lung tissue. This chain is built from TRBV6-1 and TRBJ2-7; the D gene cannot be named for sure. The clonotype originates from a man between 65 and 85 years old with non-small cell lung cancer. CDR3 protein: CDSSEMGEQYF. The nucleotide sequence is TGTGACAGCAGTGAAATGGGCGAGCAGTACTTC.